The clone carrying this T cell receptor beta chain appeared many times. The antigen is undetermined. Not enrolled were patients with uncontrolled infection, other autoimmune disease, pregnancy or lactation. The data originate from a study of T cells in Graves' hyperthyroidism and ophthalmopathy. This CDR3 has 14 residues. V shed 2 bases and J 7 bases; nucleotides not matched to a gene: 9. CDR1 and CDR2 from the germline V gene are DFQATT and SNEGSKA (reference sequence). Regarding the study as a whole: Onset of ophthalmopathy came a median around 6.5 months after the model predicted it. In the blood, most expanded thyroid clonotypes above 0.001 appeared as well. Classification by a 13 V-J model distinguished ophthalmopathy from stable hyperthyroidism.

Amplified TCR beta CDR3 regions came from RNA transcripts. First-round RT-PCR with HTBI primers amplified the TCR CDR3 region. TCRdb ran MiXCR on the multiplex PCR reads and lists one entry per CDR3 protein. The sample has around 620,000 distinct CDR3 sequences; around 46% are singletons. Sample: peripheral blood or thyroid tissue (not recorded which). The gene calls are TRBV20-1 and TRBJ2-7; 9 positions agree with TRBD2. This TCR derives from an adult woman with Graves' disease, either hyperthyroidism or ophthalmopathy (not recorded which). CDR3 protein: CSARNLAGRREQYF. As DNA, the CDR3 is TGCAGTGCTAGAAACCTAGCGGGGCGGAGGGAGCAGTACTTC.